In its sample, the clone carrying this TCR beta chain was seen a few times. The antigen is unknown. TCRdb keeps only in-frame clones here, not all; method: immunoSEQ multiplex PCR. The sample holds more than 20,000 clones; roughly 69% are singletons and the top ten take around 12%. CD4+ T cells from unexposed donors were obtained before the COVID-19 pandemic (2011-2018). CD4+ T cells were isolated from the cells after around 9 days of culture. The entry originates in a study of CD4 T cells in relation to SARS-CoV-2 and coronaviruses. Across the study: TCR beta CDR3s were sequenced after approximately ten-day antigen culture of PBMCs. Controls used an HIV-1 Nef peptide pool or no peptide. Shared crossreactive spike epitopes were mapped to their HLA restriction. Study-level findings and limits: In roughly 61% of donors, memory CD4+ clonotypes crossrecognized SARS-CoV-2 and at least one common cold coronavirus spike.

The source material was CD4+ T cells from PBMCs, cultured in vitro. The TCR sequence derives from a human donor in good health.

This CDR3 reads CASMSGQPQHF. In DNA, the CDR3 is TGTGCCAGTATGTCCGGTCAGCCCCAGCATTTT. The chain carries TRBV19 and TRBJ1-5; D not resolved. From germline, CDR1 is LNHDA and CDR2 SQIVND (reference sequence). V shed 7 bases and J shed 6 bases, with 7 bases lying between them. The CDR3 is 11 amino acids.